This T cell receptor (beta chain) is drawn from a study of T cells in localized non-small cell lung cancer (dated by TCRdb to between 2020 and 2021). About the investigation overall: The study analyzed T cell repertoires of a few hundred early-stage NSCLC patients, comparing tumors and uninvolved tumor-adjacent lungs. The cohort was made up of 200 to 250 treatment-naive NSCLC patients whose localized lung tumors had been resected. The mean age of the NSCLC patients was about 62 years, with roughly 120 men and about a hundred women. Overall results and qualifications from the work: A median of around 60 of the top 100 tumor clones turned up in the paired uninvolved adjacent lung, and 28 of those clones also ranked among the top 100 of that same adjacent lung. Multi-region tumor sequencing was not performed, so intratumor heterogeneity could not be excluded. Higher blood T cell density associated with longer overall survival, while higher adjacent-lung clonality associated with shorter survival. Uninvolved tumor-adjacent lung showed the highest T cell clonality, higher than tumor, which suggests more focused antigenic responses in the adjacent lung. Because of the exploratory design, TCR variables were selected using unadjusted p-values without false-discovery rate correction.

TCR beta CDR3 regions were sequenced from DNA using the immunoSEQ Assay. The source study handled its data this way. To compute T cell density, TCR beta template counts were normalized to usable DNA, which was estimated by amplifying housekeeping genes. Richness was estimated using the preseqR package, with extrapolation to 400,000 templates for PBMC samples and to 120,000 templates for tissue samples. Clonality was defined by subtracting Pielou's evenness from one. Tissue-enriched TCRs were identified by differential abundance testing using productive amino-acid clonotypes, minimum total count 5 and alpha 0.1. Repertoire overlap between compartments was quantified with the Jaccard Index and Morisita Overlap Index. TCR beta CDR3s were clustered by GLIPH together with public tetramer-defined viral CDR3s, and at least three viral sequences plus V-gene enrichment were required for viral motifs. This is the immuneACCESS table as TCRdb keeps it, with only in-frame sequences that have V and J called. A part of the clones is gone; compared with another copy, unresolved V genes explain less than half, and the rest is unexplained. V, J and clone size derive from that table, while D and trimming were established from the DNA sequence. The sample profile shows tens of thousands of clones; 80% to 90% of them were found once. The top ten clones comprise over 9% of the sample.

At diagnosis, peripheral blood, uninvolved tumor-adjacent lung and tumor were collected and stored as a combination of fresh-frozen and FFPE material. Blood samples were analyzed as peripheral blood mononuclear cells for TCR repertoire profiling. The CDR3 runs 15 residues from the cysteine to the phenylalanine. Kept here is only the CDR3 DNA, which spans 45 bases and is read in frame from base 1. V is trimmed back by 1 base and J by 1 base, and the junction contains 1 base that no gene match accounts for. Reading the germline V gene gives CDR1 LGHNA and CDR2 YNFKEQ. A note on this clone: The specificity of this receptor is unknown. No per-base quality is available; no much larger clone lies one base away.

Here the chain combines TRBV4-2 and TRBJ1-2; 9 middle bases align to TRBD1. This clonotype originated in a man aged 35 to 69 with stage II squamous cell lung carcinoma. The sample here was PBMCs, taken before any cancer treatment. CDR3 loop: CASSQGTGVNYGYTF. In nucleotides, the sequence is TGTGCCAGCAGCCAAGGGACAGGGGTTAACTATGGCTACACCTTC.